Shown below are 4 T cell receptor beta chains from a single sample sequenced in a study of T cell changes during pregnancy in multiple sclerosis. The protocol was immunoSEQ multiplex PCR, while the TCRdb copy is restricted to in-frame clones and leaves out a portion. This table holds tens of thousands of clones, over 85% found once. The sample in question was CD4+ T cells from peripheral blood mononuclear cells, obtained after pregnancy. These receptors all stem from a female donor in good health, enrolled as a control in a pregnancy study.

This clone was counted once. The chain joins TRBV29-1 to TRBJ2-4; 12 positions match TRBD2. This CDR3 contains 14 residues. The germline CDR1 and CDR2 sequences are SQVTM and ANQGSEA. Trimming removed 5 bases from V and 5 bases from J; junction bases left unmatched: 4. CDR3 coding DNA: TGCAGCGTTCGCCTAGCGGGAGGGGAAAACATTCAGTACTTC. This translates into CSVRLAGGENIQYF.

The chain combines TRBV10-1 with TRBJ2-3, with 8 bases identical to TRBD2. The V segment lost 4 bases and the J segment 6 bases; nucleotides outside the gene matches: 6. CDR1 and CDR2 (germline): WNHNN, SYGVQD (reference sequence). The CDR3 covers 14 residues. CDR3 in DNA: TGCGCCAGCAGTGCAGCGGGAGCAGTGGATACGCAGTATTTT. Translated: CASSAAGAVDTQYF.

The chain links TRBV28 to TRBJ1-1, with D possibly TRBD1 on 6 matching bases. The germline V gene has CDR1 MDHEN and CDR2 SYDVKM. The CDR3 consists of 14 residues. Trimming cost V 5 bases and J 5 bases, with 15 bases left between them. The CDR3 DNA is TGTGCCAGCAGTACAGGGAGGGGGGGAACTGAAGCTTTCTTT. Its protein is CASSTGRGGTEAFF.

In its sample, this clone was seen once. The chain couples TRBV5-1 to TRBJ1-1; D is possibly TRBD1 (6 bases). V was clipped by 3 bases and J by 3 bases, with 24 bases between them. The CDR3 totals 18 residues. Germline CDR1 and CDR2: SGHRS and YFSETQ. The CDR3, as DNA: TGCGCCAGCAGCTGGACGCGGATCGGGGGGCGATGGGACACTGAAGCTTTCTTT. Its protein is CASSWTRIGGRWDTEAFF.